This T cell receptor (beta chain) was obtained from a study of T-cell memory formation after mild COVID-19. TCRdb re-analysed the 5' RACE reads in MiXCR, keeping a single row per CDR3 protein. The sample lists some 600,000 distinct CDR3 sequences, about 18% seen once, with 8.1% in the top ten. Findings and limits, study-wide: Most CD4+ clones that shrank were in CM and EM, while CD8+ ones turned up in EMRA. Cross-reactive memory apparently joined, as some responding clones appeared in pre-infection memory. Second-wave clones peaking on day 37 lacked confirmed SARS-CoV-2 specificity. Clones that contracted from day 15 to 85 were balanced CD4/CD8, while later expanders leaned CD4+.

J lost 2 bases, V lost 1 base, and 9 bases had no gene match. The germline V gene encodes CDR1 GTSNPN and CDR2 SVGIG (reference sequence). The CDR3 has 16 amino acids. This clonotype was found a few times. The antigen remains unidentified. V and J are TRBV30 and TRBJ2-5; 8 positions agree with TRBD2. The sequence was obtained from an adult woman who had mild COVID-19 (a few samples of this study predate the infection). Cell type and time point are not known. What was sequenced was PBMCs or a T cell subset sorted from them (not recorded which). The CDR3 nucleotides read TGTGCCTGGAGTGGGCTAGTCGGGGGGGGACAAGAGACCCAGTACTTC. This encodes CAWSGLVGGGQETQYF.